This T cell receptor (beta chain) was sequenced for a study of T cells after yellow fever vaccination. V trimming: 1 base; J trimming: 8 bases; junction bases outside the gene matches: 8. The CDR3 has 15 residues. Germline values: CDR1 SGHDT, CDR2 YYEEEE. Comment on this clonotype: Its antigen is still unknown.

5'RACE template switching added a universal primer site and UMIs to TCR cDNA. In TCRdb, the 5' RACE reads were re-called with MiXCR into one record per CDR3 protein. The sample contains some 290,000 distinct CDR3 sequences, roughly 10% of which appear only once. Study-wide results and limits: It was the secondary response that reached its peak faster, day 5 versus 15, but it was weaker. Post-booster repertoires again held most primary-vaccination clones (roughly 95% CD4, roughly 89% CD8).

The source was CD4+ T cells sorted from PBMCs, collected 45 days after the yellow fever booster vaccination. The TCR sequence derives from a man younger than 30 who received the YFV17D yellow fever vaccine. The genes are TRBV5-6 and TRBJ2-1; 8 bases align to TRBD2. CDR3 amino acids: CASSLSGAGGDEQFF. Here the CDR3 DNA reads TGTGCCAGCAGCTTGTCGGGTGCCGGGGGGGATGAGCAGTTCTTC.